This record concerns one T cell receptor (beta chain) sequence. The data derive from a study of blood T cell repertoires in COVID-19. As for the study in general: Samples taken during acute and convalescent COVID-19 were collected in the United States, Italy and Spain. The cDNA or gDNA used as material had been derived from T cells, B-cell-depleted T cells, or PBMCs.

V lost 5 bases, J lost 2 bases, and 18 bases lay in between. This CDR3 has 17 amino acids. In germline, CDR1 is SEHNR, CDR2 FQNEAQ (reference sequence). Authors' data handling: Nucleated cell number was recorded as an estimate derived from reference gene primer amplification. The protocol was immunoSEQ multiplex PCR, while the TCRdb copy is restricted to in-frame clones and leaves out a portion. V, J and clone size derive from that table, while D and trimming were established from the DNA sequence. The sample has tens of thousands of clones, approximately 82% seen once. This chain joins TRBV7-9 and TRBJ2-2; D might be TRBD2 (5 bases). The clonotype originates from a human donor in a cohort sampled during active COVID-19. Sequencing was performed on peripheral blood. The CDR3 region has the DNA TGTGCCAGCAGCCCCCGGCCCCCCGAGGGAAACACCGGGGAGCTGTTTTTT. This encodes CASSPRPPEGNTGELFF.